The sequence of this T cell receptor beta chain was determined in a study of cytomegalovirus exposure and HLA in healthy donors. 13 Jbeta primers and 60 Vbeta primers were used for the PCR. TCRdb's copy holds only in-frame clones and misses some; the assay was immunoSEQ multiplex PCR. The sample has approximately 88,000 clones; 60% to 85% are singletons. Concerning this clone itself: The antigen remains unidentified.

Germline loops: CDR1 KGHSH, CDR2 LQKENI. V was pared by 2 bases and J by 1 base, with 11 bases between. This CDR3 is built from 15 residues. Findings of the study overall: While the bulk of TCR sequences proved rare, some public TCRs turned up in many donors.

This TCR was recovered from a man aged 45 to 65 in good health and CMV-seropositive. This chain uses TRBV18 with TRBJ1-1, with D possibly matching TRBD1 (6 bases). The sequenced sample was PBMCs. This CDR3 reads CASSPEGGKNTEAFF. CDR3 nucleotide sequence: TGTGCCAGCTCACCAGAGGGGGGGAAGAACACTGAAGCTTTCTTT.